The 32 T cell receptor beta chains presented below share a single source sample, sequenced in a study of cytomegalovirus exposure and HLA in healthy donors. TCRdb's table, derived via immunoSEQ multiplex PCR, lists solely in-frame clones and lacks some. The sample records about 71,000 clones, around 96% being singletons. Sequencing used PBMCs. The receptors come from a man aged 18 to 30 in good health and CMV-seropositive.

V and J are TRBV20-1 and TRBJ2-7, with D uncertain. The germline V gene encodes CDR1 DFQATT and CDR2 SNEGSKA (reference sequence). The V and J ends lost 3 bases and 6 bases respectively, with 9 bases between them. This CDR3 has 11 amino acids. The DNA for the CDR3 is TGCAGTGCTAGCCCCCAGGCCGAGCAGTACTTC. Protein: CSASPQAEQYF.

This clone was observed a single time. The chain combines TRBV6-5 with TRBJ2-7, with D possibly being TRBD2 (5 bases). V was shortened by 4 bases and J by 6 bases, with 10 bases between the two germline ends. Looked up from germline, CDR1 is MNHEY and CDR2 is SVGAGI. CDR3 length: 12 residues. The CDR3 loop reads CASSSGLGEQYF. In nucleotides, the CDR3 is TGTGCCAGCAGTTCTGGACTTGGCGAGCAGTACTTC.

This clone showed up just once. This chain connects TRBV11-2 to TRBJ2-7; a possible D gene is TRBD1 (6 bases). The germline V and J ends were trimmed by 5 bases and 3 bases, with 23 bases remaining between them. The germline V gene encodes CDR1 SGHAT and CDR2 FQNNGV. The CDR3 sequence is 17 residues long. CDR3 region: CASSPIYRDSARYEQYF. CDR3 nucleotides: TGTGCCAGCAGCCCCATTTACAGGGATTCCGCCCGCTACGAGCAGTACTTC. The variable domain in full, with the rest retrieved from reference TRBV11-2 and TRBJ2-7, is EAGVAQSPRYKIIEKRQSVAFWCNPISGHATLYWYQQILGQGPKLLIQFQNNGVVDDSQLPKDRFSAERLKGVDSTLKIQPAKLEDSAVYLCASSPIYRDSARYEQYFGPGTRLTVT.

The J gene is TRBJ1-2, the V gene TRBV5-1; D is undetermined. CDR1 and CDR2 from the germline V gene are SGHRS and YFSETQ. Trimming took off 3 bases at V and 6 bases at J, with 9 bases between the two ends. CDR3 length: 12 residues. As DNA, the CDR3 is TGCGCCAGCAGCTCGATGGGCGATGGCTACACCTTC. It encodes CASSSMGDGYTF.

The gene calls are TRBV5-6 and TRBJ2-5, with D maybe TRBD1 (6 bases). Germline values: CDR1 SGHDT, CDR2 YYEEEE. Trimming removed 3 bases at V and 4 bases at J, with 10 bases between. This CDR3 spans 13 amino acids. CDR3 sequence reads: CASSWGTPETQYF. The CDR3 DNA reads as TGTGCCAGCAGCTGGGGGACACCAGAGACCCAGTACTTC.

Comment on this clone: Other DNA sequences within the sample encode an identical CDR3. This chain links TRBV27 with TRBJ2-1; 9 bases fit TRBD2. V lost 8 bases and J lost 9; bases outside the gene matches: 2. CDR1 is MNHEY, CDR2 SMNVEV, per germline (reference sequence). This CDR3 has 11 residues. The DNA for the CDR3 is TGTGCCAGCTCACTAGCGGGTGAGCAGTTCTTC. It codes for CASSLAGEQFF.

The CDR3 protein is CASSSFYEQYF. The DNA of the CDR3 is TGTGCCAGCAGCTCGTTCTACGAGCAGTACTTC. This rearrangement joins TRBV7-2 to TRBJ2-7; unclear D gene. Germline lookup yields CDR1 SGHTA and CDR2 FQGNSA. V lost 4 bases, J lost 3 bases, and 4 bases lay in between. This CDR3 is built from 11 residues.

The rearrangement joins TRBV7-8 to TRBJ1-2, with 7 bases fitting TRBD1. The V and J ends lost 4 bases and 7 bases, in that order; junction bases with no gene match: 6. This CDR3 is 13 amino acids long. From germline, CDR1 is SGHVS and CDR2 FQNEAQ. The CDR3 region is CASSSGQVAGYTF. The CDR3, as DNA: TGTGCCAGCAGCTCTGGACAGGTAGCTGGCTACACCTTC.

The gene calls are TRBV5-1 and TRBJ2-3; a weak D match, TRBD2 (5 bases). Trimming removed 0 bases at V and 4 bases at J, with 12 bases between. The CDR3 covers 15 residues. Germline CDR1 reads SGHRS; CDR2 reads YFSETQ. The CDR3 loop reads CASSLAGVVADTQYF. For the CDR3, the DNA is TGCGCCAGCAGCTTGGCCGGGGTAGTAGCAGATACGCAGTATTTT.

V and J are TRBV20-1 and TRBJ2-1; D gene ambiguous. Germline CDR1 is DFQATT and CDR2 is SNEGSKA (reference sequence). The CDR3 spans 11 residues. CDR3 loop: CSVHQVDEQFF. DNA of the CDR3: TGCAGCGTGCATCAGGTGGATGAGCAGTTCTTC.

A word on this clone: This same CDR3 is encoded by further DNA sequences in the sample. DNA for the CDR3: TGTGCCCGTAGCGGGGGGGTAGATACGCAGTATTTT. It is translated as CARSGGVDTQYF. The chain has TRBV30 and TRBJ2-3, with 11 positions matching TRBD2. The germline V gene has CDR1 GTSNPN and CDR2 SVGIG (reference sequence). Germline trimming cut 8 bases from V and 5 bases from J; bases unmatched to any gene: 3. The CDR3 extends over 12 amino acids.

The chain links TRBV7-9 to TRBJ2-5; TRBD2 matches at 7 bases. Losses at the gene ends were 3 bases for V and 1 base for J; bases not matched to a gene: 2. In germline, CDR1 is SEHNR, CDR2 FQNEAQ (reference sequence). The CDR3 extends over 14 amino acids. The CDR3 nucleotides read TGTGCCAGCAGCTTCCCTAGCGGCCAAGAGACCCAGTACTTC. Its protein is CASSFPSGQETQYF.

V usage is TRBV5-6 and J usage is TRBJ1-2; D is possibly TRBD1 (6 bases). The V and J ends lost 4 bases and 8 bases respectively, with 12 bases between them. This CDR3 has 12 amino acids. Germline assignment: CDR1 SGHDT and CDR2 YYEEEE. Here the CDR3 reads CASSLNRVGYTF. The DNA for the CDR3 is TGTGCCAGCAGCCTGAACAGGGTCGGCTACACCTTC.

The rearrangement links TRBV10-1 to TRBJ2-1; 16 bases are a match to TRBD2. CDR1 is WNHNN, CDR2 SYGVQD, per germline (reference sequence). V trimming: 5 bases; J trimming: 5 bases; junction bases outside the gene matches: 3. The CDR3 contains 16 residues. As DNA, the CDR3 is TGCGCCAGCAGTAGAGGGACTAGCGGGAGGGACAATGAGCAGTTCTTC. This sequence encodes CASSRGTSGRDNEQFF.

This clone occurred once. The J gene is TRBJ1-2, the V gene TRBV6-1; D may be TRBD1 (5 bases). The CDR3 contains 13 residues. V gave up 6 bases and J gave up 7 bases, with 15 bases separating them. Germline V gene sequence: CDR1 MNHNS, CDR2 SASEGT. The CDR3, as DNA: TGTGCCAGCAGGATTGGGACTCCGCGTGGCTACACCTTC. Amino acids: CASRIGTPRGYTF.

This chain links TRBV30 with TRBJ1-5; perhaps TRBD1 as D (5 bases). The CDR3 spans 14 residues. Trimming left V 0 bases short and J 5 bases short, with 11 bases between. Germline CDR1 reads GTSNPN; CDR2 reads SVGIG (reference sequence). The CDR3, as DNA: TGTGCCTGGAGTGTAGGGCCGGGGGATCAGCCCCAGCATTTT. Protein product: CAWSVGPGDQPQHF.

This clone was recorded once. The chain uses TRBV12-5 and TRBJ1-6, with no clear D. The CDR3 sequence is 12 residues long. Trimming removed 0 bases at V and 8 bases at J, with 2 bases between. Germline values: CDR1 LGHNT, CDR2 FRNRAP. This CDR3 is CASGLVDSPLHF. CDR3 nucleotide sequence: TGTGCTAGTGGTTTGGTCGATTCACCCCTCCACTTT.

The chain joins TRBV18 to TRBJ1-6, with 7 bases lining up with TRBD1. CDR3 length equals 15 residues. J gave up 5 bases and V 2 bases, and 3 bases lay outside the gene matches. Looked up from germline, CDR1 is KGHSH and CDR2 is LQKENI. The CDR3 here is CASSPDRANNSPLHF. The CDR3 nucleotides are TGTGCCAGCTCACCAGACAGGGCTAATAATTCACCCCTCCACTTT.

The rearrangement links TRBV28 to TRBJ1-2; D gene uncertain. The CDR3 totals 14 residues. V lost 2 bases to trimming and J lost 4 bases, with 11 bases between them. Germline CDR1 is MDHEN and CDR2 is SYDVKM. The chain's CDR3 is CASSLKLPPYGYTF. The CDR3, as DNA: TGTGCCAGCAGTTTAAAACTACCCCCCTATGGCTACACCTTC.

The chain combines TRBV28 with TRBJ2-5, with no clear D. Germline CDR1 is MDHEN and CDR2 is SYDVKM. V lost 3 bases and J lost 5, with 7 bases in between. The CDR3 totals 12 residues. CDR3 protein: CASSLQEETQYF. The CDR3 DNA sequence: TGTGCCAGCAGTTTGCAAGAGGAGACCCAGTACTTC. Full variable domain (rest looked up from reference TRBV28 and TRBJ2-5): DVKVTQSSRYLVKRTGEKVFLECVQDMDHENMFWYRQDPGLGLRLIYFSYDVKMKEKGDIPEGYSVSREKKERFSLILESASTNQTSMYLCASSLQEETQYFGPGTRLLVL.

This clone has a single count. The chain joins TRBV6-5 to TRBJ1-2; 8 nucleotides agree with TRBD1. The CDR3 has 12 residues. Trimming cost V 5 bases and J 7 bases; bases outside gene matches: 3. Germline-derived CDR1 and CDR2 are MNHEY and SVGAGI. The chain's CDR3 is CASSRGQGGYTF. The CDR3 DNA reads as TGTGCCAGCAGTCGCGGACAGGGTGGCTACACCTTC.

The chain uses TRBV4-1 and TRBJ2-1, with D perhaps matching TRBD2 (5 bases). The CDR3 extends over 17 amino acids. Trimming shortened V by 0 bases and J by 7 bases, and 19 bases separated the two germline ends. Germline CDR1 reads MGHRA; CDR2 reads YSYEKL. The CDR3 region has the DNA TGCGCCAGCAGCCAAGATAGGTTCGGGGTGTCTTTAAATGAGCAGTTCTTC. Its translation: CASSQDRFGVSLNEQFF.

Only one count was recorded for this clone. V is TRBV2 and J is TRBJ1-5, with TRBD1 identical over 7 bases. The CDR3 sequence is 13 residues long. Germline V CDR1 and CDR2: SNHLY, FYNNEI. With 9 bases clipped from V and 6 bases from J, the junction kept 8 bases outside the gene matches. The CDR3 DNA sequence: TGTGCCAGTCGAGGGGGCGAAGGTCAGCCCCAGCATTTT. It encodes CASRGGEGQPQHF.

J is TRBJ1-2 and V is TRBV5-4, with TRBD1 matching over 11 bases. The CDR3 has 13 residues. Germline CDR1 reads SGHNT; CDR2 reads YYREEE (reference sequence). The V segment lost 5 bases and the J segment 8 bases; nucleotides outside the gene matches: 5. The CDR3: CASRRTGGAGYTF. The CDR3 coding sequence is TGTGCCAGCAGACGGACAGGGGGCGCGGGCTACACCTTC.

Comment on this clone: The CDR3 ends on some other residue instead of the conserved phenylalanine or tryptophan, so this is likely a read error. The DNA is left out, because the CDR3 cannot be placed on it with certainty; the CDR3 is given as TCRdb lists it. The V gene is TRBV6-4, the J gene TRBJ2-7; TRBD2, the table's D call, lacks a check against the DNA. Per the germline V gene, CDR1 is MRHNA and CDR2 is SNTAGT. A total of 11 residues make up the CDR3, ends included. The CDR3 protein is CASSAGLARGG.

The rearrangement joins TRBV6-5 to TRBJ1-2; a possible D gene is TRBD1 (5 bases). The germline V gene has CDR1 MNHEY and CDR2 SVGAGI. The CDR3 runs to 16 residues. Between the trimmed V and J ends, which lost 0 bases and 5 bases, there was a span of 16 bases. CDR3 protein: CASSYSSAGQSYGYTF. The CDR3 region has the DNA TGTGCCAGCAGTTACTCGAGCGCAGGGCAGAGTTATGGCTACACCTTC.

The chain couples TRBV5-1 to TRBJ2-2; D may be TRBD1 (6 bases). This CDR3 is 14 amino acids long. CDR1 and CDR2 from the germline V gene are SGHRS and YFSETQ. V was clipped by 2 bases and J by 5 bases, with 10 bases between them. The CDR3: CASSLGGVTGELFF. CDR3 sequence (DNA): TGCGCCAGCAGCTTAGGGGGAGTGACCGGGGAGCTGTTTTTT.

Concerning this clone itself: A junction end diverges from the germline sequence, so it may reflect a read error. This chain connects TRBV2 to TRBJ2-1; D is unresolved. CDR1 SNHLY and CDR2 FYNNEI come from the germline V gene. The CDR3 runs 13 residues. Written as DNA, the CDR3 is TGTGCCAGCAGTGTTTACTCCCACAATGAGCAGTTCTTC. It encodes CASSVYSHNEQFF.

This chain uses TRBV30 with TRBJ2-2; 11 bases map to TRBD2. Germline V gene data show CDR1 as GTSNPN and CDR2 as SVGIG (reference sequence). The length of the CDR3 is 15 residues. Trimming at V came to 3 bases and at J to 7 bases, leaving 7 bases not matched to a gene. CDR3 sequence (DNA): TGTGCCTGGAGAGCACCGGGACTAGCGGTCGGGGAGCTGTTTTTT. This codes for CAWRAPGLAVGELFF.

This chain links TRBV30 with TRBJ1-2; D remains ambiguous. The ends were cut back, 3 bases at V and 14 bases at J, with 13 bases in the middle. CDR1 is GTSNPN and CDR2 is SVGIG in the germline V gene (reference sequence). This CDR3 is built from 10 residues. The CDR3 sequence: CAWRGYGWTF. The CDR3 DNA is TGTGCCTGGAGGGGCTATGGCTGGACCTTC.

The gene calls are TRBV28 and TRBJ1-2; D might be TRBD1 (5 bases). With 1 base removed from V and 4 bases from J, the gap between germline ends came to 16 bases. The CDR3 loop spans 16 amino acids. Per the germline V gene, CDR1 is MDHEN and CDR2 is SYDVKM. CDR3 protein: CASSLYFQGGSYGYTF. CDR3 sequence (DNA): TGTGCCAGCAGTTTATATTTTCAGGGAGGGAGCTATGGCTACACCTTC.

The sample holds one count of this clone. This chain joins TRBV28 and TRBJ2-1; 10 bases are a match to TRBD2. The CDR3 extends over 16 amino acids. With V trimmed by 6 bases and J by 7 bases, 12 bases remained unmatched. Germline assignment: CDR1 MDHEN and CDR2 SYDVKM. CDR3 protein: CASSPSGRAYANEQFF. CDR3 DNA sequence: TGTGCCAGCAGCCCGAGCGGGAGGGCCTACGCGAATGAGCAGTTCTTC.